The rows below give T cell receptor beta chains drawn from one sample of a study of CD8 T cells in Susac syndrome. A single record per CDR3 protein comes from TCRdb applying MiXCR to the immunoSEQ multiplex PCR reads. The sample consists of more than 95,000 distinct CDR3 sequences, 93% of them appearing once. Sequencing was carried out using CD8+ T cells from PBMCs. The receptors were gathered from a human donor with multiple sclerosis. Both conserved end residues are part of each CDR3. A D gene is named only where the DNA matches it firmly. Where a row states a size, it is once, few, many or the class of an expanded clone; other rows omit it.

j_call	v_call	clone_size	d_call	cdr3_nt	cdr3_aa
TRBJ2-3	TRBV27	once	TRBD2	TGTGCCAGCAGTTTAGCCCAGCGGGAACTTGTTACAGATACGCAGTATTTT	CASSLAQRELVTDTQYF
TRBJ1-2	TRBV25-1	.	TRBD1	TGTGCCAGCAGCAATATGGGGACAGGGGATGGCTACACCTTC	CASSNMGTGDGYTF
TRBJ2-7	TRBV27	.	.	TGTGCCAGCAGTTCGGCGGGGACCTCCTACGAGCAGTACTTC	CASSSAGTSYEQYF
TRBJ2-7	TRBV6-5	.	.	TGTGCCAGCAGTCATCCCGGCGACACCTACGAGCAGTACTTC	CASSHPGDTYEQYF
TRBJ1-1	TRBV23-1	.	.	TGCGCCCGAACTAAGGGTATTAGGAACAGAGTGAACACTGAAGCTTTCTTT	CARTKGIRNRVNTEAFF
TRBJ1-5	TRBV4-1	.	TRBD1	TGCGCCAGCAGCACGCGACAGGGGGCGAATCAGCCCCAGCATTTT	CASSTRQGANQPQHF
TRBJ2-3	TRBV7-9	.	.	TGTGCCAGCAACCACCCGGGCGTCGTAGCAGATACGCAGTATTTT	CASNHPGVVADTQYF
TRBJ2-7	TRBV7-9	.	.	TGTGCCAGCAGCGAACAGGCTGGCTCCTACGAGCAGTACTTC	CASSEQAGSYEQYF
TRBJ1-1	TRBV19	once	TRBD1	TGTGCCAGTAGTATACGGCCAGGGGGAGAAACTGAAGCTTTCTTT	CASSIRPGGETEAFF
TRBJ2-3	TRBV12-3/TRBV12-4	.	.	TGTGCCAGCAGTCCATCTAGCACAGATACGCAGTATTTT	CASSPSSTDTQYF
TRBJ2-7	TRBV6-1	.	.	TGTGCCAGCAGTGAAATGGCAGGTCGGAACGAGCAGTACTTC	CASSEMAGRNEQYF
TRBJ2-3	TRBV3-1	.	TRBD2	TGTGCCAGCAGCCAAGAAGTTATTGGGACTAGCGTCCTGAGGGGAGATACGCAGTATTTT	CASSQEVIGTSVLRGDTQYF
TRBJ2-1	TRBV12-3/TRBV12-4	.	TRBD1	TGTGCCAGCAGTTTCGACAGGGTTCATGAGCAGTTCTTT	CASSFDRVHEQFF
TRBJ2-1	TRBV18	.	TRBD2	TGTGCCAGCTCACCCTCCGGGGGAGGGGAGAGCAATGAGCAGTTCTTC	CASSPSGGGESNEQFF
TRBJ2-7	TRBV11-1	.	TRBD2	TGTGCCAGCAGCGCGACTAGCGGGGGGGCCAGCGAGCAGTACTTC	CASSATSGGASEQYF
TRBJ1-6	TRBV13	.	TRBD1	TGTGCCAGCAGCTACGGGACAGCATCCTATAATTCACCCCTCCACTTT	CASSYGTASYNSPLHF
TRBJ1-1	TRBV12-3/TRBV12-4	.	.	TGTGCCAGCAGCAACCCCGTGGGGCACAGTGAAGCTTTCTTT	CASSNPVGHSEAFF
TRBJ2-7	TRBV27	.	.	TGTGCCAGCAGTTTAGCCCCGGACAGAAACTACGAGCAGTACTTC	CASSLAPDRNYEQYF
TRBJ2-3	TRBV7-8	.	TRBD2	TGTGCCAGCAGCTTGAGTCTAGCGGGGATTACTAGCACAGATACGCAGTATTTT	CASSLSLAGITSTDTQYF
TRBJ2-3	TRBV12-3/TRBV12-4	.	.	TGTGCCAGCAGTCAATCAGGACAGACCACAGATACGCAGTATTTT	CASSQSGQTTDTQYF
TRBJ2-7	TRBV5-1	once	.	TGCGCCAGCAGCTTGGCAGGCGAGCAGTACTTC	CASSLAGEQYF
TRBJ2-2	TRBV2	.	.	TGTGCCAGCATTAGACAGAGGGGCGCCGGGGAGCTGTTTTTT	CASIRQRGAGELFF
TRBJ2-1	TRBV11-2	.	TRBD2	TGTGCCAGCAGCTTTGGACTAGTCAATGAGCAGTTCTTC	CASSFGLVNEQFF